This T cell receptor beta chain was identified during a study of cytomegalovirus exposure and HLA in healthy donors listed by TCRdb under 2017. For context, the study as a whole: In an earlier analysis of approximately 640 of the donors, 276 Gb of sequence data and roughly 100 million unique TCR beta sequences from about 179 million T cells were reported. Every discovery cohort repertoire had been produced on one sequencing platform. The number of typed donors differed by locus: about 620-640 for A, B, C, DRB1 and DQB1; some 500 for DQA1; approximately 610 for DPA1; and about 450 for DPB1. Using immunosequencing, the study profiled T cell repertoires from around 680 subjects and related those repertoires to cytomegalovirus serostatus. Rather than using new phenotypic data, the later analysis identified candidate immune exposures from TCR beta sequences and from how often those sequences occurred across donors. The genetic ancestry cluster associated with self-reported Caucasian donors included around 76% of the 398 genotyped donors. An earlier analysis of about 620 of the donors applied high-throughput TCR beta sequencing to assess whether each TCR beta V gene segment acted as functional or pseudogenic. To predict cytomegalovirus infection status, the study brought together high-throughput TCR immunosequencing, statistical association of individual TCRs with disease status, and machine learning. The study was designed to test whether signatures of past pathogen exposure could be identified by cataloging public T cell receptors. An early release that covered some 630 HLA-typed donors contained approximately 300 gigabases of sequencing data and tens of millions of unique TCR sequences. A later analysis re-analyzed previously published TCR beta repertoires from about 600 donors and added high-resolution HLA genotyping to study TCR occurrence patterns. A handful of DR-DQ haplotypes were handled as single units for association and clustering because linkage in the cohort was strong. Across roughly 420 genotyped donors of the cohort, an average of approximately 240,000 unique TCR beta nucleotide sequences per donor were sequenced, and roughly a sixth of those sequences were non-productive. Alongside the repertoire data, information on donor age, sex, ethnicity and CMV serostatus was compiled. Along with the approximately 600-subject first cohort, a separate validation cohort of over 90 different subjects was used. HLA typing included class I and class II loci at four-digit resolution. In a later genetic analysis, genome-wide SNP genotypes for about three fifths of the roughly 670 donors were used, and that subset was treated as a discovery cohort.

As regards this clone: The antigen it binds to is not known.

Reading the germline V gene gives CDR1 LGHNT and CDR2 FRNRAP. V is cut back by 5 bases and J by 4 bases, with 6 bases in the junction unmatched. Counted from cysteine to phenylalanine, this CDR3 has 14 amino acids. Only the CDR3 part of the read is kept: 42 bases, read in frame from the first base. Library preparation used the immunoSEQ multiplex PCR assay. The multiplex PCR relied on a mix of 60 forward primers for TCR Vbeta segments and 13 reverse primers for TCR Jbeta segments. The CDR3 region of rearranged TCR beta genes was amplified from genomic DNA by a multiplex PCR assay. On the Illumina HiSeq System, the amplified TCR beta libraries were sequenced as 87-base-pair reads. The published analysis was carried out like this. In a later analysis, approximately 74 million unique TCR beta chains were counted across the 500 to 850 repertoires, and roughly 11 million of these chains were shared by at least two donors. Raw reads were error-corrected and collapsed into unique sequences by a nearest-neighbor algorithm in which closely related sequences were merged to remove PCR and sequencing errors. V, D and J gene segments were assigned by aligning CDR3 sequences to IMGT reference sequences. For a sequence to be retained, at least a six-nucleotide match to both a V gene segment and a J gene segment was required. Rearrangements were classified as productive when the CDR3 lacked stop codons and remained in frame with V and J, and all other rearrangements were classified as non-productive. Following IMGT convention, CDR3 was defined as the stretch from the second conserved V-encoded cysteine to the conserved J-encoded phenylalanine. The earlier analysis of some 540 of the donors excluded any sequence lacking an unambiguous match to a single V gene segment. In an earlier analysis of 587 of the donors, V segments were called functional above 56.7% productive rearrangements and were called segregating when the between-donor standard deviation exceeded 5%. A statistical classification framework was built to diagnose cytomegalovirus status from the catalog of TCR beta chain sequences. In a later analysis, V and J genes were assigned by comparing TCR nucleotide sequences against IMGT/GENE-DB human TR gene sequences. The TCRdist pipeline was used in a later analysis to assign CDR3 sequences and most-parsimonious VDJ recombination scenarios. In a later analysis, each TCR beta chain was defined by its CDR3 amino acid sequence together with its V-gene family, and reads lacking a unique V-gene family were excluded. To address suspected cross-contamination and a sequencing artifact, a later analysis removed approximately 590 highly shared, low-generation-probability nucleotide sequences. For each public chain, a later analysis derived a clonal expansion index from normalized ranks of inferred template counts within each repertoire. In a later analysis, generation probabilities were computed with a VDJ recombination model fitted to out-of-frame rearrangements, and the resulting probabilities were checked against IGoR. A later analysis scored TCR-TCR, TCR-HLA and TCR-CMV co-occurrence with hypergeometric tests, applying a repertoire-size bias correction to TCR pairs. To estimate false discovery rates, a later analysis permuted the HLA or CMV assignments 20 times. In a later analysis, co-occurring TCRs were grouped with DBSCAN, and TCRdist sequence similarity was added when clustering was performed within HLA-allele-positive subsets. Co-occurrence clustering excluded repertoires with fewer than 30,000 or more than 120,000 public chains, plus five with anomalous nucleotide sharing. The immuneACCESS repertoire file appears here via TCRdb, limited to in-frame rearrangements. These files lack a portion of the clones; in checked studies, under half of the deficit traces to unresolved V genes, and the cause of the others is not known. That table is the source of V, J and clone size, and D and trimming were worked out from the DNA. The sample table on file contains 25,000 to 40,000 clones. The leading ten clones occupy about 5% of the sample.

The cohort was made up of approximately 670 healthy bone marrow donors. Cohort members were all nominally healthy when sampled, although unrecorded immune exposures were likely present. The donor was CMV seronegative and belonged to the group of more than 300 seronegative cohort members. Each donor provided a peripheral blood sample, and peripheral blood mononuclear cells were used for TCR beta sequencing. Genomic DNA extraction from the blood cell samples was performed with the Qiagen DNeasy Blood Extraction Kit. Here is what the overall study found, with its caveats: An association between a missense DCLRE1C variant and V-gene and J-gene trimming of TCR beta chains was found in a later genetic analysis and replicated in an independent cohort. A total of 150 to 200 TCR beta chains were listed by the study as associated with cytomegalovirus. Only TCR beta chains were sequenced in this cohort, and the absence of alpha or paired-chain data limited detectable features. Because counts were too low, about 15 rarely observed V segments, including chromosome 9 orphons, were left out of the earlier analysis of several hundred of the donors. A later analysis found that most CMV-associated TCR beta chains appeared HLA-restricted, with HLA associations seemingly driven largely by CMV exposure. Across donors, most TCR sequences were observed very rarely, whereas some public TCRs were present in many individuals. A later analysis reported that several top co-occurrence clusters appeared linked to parvovirus B19, influenza, CMV and Epstein-Barr virus. A cluster of highly shared sequence variants was judged likely to be a technical artifact of the sequencing pipeline. A later analysis found that HLA-associated TCR beta chains were more clonally expanded and had lower generation probabilities than equally common non-associated chains. For the cohort, immune exposure information was limited to CMV serostatus. In a later genetic analysis, fewer N-insertions in productive TCRs were reported among donors in an Asian-associated ancestry cluster than the approximately 670-donor mean. In a later analysis, the rate of TCR association differed among HLA loci, with DRB1 alleles having the most associated TCRs and HLA-C alleles having the fewest. An earlier analysis of roughly 570 of the donors showed that most TCR beta V segments appeared in productive rearrangements either about 87% or about 30% of the time, which broadly matched IMGT annotations. Some IMGT-functional V segments, including TRBV6-2 and TRBV6-3, could not be distinguished by the 87-base-pair reads and were therefore excluded. In vitro tests confirmed that three of the cytomegalovirus-associated TCR beta chains recognize cytomegalovirus antigens. Assigning TCR associations to individual alleles was difficult when HLA alleles, especially DR and DQ, strongly co-occurred. Because HLA typing was missing for some donors at each locus, association tests included only the typed subset. At a false discovery rate of 0.05, a later analysis linked 15,000 to 20,000 TCR beta sequences to specific HLA alleles. The classifier was reported to diagnose cytomegalovirus status with high specificity and sensitivity in both the original cohort and the validation cohort. Roughly uniform sequencing depth across donors was assumed in presence/absence analyses, although this assumption may not hold. A further reported finding was that TCR beta sequences accurately predicted the HLA-A and HLA-B alleles for most subjects in the first cohort. It was suggested by the authors that the approach could potentially be generalized to other disease states and immunological phenotypes. Linkage disequilibrium might explain the correlated functional status among segregating V segments, but an unknown experimental factor could not be excluded.

Sequencing was performed on PBMCs. The clonotype originates from a female donor in good health and CMV-seronegative. The chain employs TRBV12-5 and TRBJ2-7; TRBD1 fits 9 bases in the junction. The CDR3 region: CASGPGTGWYEQYF. The DNA reads TGTGCTAGTGGTCCCGGGACAGGGTGGTACGAGCAGTACTTC.